This T cell receptor beta chain was profiled in a study of Graves' ophthalmopathy and Graves' hyperthyroidism. For repertoire sequencing, the TCR beta CDR3 regions were amplified from RNA transcripts. RT-PCR with HTBI primers came first, then second-round multiplex PCR. TCRdb called the multiplex PCR reads again in MiXCR, with one record for every CDR3 protein. The data hold approximately 480,000 distinct CDR3 sequences, with roughly 14% observed a single time. With 4 bases removed from V and 1 base from J, the gap between germline ends came to 19 bases. Germline CDR1 and CDR2: GTSNPN and SVGIG (reference sequence). The CDR3 has 16 residues.

This clonotype originated in a woman aged 25 to 39 with Graves' ophthalmopathy. Sequencing was performed on blood. The V and J genes are TRBV30 and TRBJ1-2; D may be TRBD1 (5 bases). CDR3 DNA: TGTGCCTGGAACCCCCCCGGGTCTGGGGGTAACTATGGCTACACCTTC. Translation gives CAWNPPGSGGNYGYTF.